This T cell receptor (beta chain) derives from a study of T cells after yellow fever vaccination. Study-level findings and limits: In post-booster samples, most primary-vaccination clones reappeared (about 97% CD4, roughly 90% CD8). Weaker, the secondary response had a peak occurring faster, on day 5 versus 15. Researchers cautioned that FACS-sorted repertoires could harbor abundant clonotypes contaminating from the bulk population.

This CDR3 spans 14 amino acids. V shed 4 bases and J 4 bases; nucleotides not matched to a gene: 5. CDR1 MNHEY and CDR2 SVGAGI come from the germline V gene. TCRdb recomputed calls from the 5' RACE reads with MiXCR, one row per CDR3 protein. Here the sample spans 450,000 to 650,000 distinct CDR3 sequences, approximately 13% being singletons. This clonotype has only a few counts. Its matching antigen is unknown. This chain joins TRBV6-5 and TRBJ2-3, with TRBD2 matching 7 bases. The source was PBMCs, collected on the day of the yellow fever booster vaccination. The receptor was isolated from a young man who received the YFV17D yellow fever vaccine. The CDR3 nucleotides are TGTGCCAGCAGTTTGCGACTAGCCGCAGATACGCAGTATTTT. Its translation is CASSLRLAADTQYF.